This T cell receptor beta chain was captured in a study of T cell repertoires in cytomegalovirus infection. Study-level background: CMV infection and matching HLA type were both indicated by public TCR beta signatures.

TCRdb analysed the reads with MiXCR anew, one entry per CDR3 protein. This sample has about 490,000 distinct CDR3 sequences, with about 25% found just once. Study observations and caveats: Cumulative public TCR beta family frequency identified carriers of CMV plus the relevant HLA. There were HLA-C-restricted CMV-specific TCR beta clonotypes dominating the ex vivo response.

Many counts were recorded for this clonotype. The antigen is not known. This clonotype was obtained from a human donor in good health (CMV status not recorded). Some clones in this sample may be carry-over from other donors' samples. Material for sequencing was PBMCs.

As DNA, the CDR3 is TGTGCCAGCAGCTTAGGGGTCAGGAGCCAGCCCCAGCATTTT. Its protein is CASSLGVRSQPQHF. The V and J genes are TRBV7-2 and TRBJ1-5; D remains ambiguous. Germline CDR1 is SGHTA and CDR2 is FQGNSA. The CDR3 sequence is 14 residues long. V was pared by 1 base and J by 7 bases, with 11 bases between.